The source of this T cell receptor beta chain is a study of blood T cell repertoires in COVID-19 (dated by TCRdb to 2020 to 2021). As for the study more broadly: Samples covering the acute and convalescent phases of COVID-19 were provided by collaborators in the United States, Italy and Spain. The prospective study material was composed of cDNA or gDNA derived from T cells, B-cell-depleted T cells, or PBMCs. Deeply sampled blood TCRbeta repertoires from subjects exposed to, actively infected with, or recovered from COVID-19 were included in the dataset. The repertoires were released in a freely available public database meant as a resource for research on the immune response to SARS-CoV-2. Samples were obtained from the ongoing ImmuneRACE study (first 160 participants) and from over 1,000 subjects provided by 6 global collaborators. Nearly every sample came with metadata listing a de-identified subject ID, COVID-19 status, age in years and sex. Where available, HLA class I and class II types were taken from metadata supplied by the sample provider and were not determined by assay-based typing. Beyond this particular receptor, the publication reports: Clinical and demographic metadata were provided uncurated, with the amount varying by source and participant.

Collaborating institutions collected whole blood in K2EDTA tubes following their own protocols. For TCRbeta analysis, collaborator samples were shipped as frozen whole blood, as isolated PBMCs, or as DNA extracted from either sample type. TCRbeta CDR3 regions were amplified from genomic DNA using the immunoSEQ Assay, a bias-controlled multiplex PCR. The authors' analysis ran thus. Nucleated cell counts per sample were estimated from amplification of reference gene primers within the assay. To quantify the absolute abundance of each unique TCRbeta CDR3 rearrangement, sequence reads were collapsed and filtered. Productive Simpson clonality was computed per sample as the square root of Simpson's diversity index over productive rearrangements. TCRdb obtained this table from immuneACCESS and retained in-frame rearrangements with V and J assigned. These tables miss some clones; where compared with another copy, unresolved V genes account for less than half of the shortfall, and the remainder is unexplained. The V and J calls and clone size are taken from that table; D and trimming were inferred from the DNA. The sample table shows 110,000 to 150,000 clones, and about 80% are seen once. 35% to 55% of the sample lies in the top ten.

The germline V gene supplies CDR1 SGHRS and CDR2 YFSETQ. Spanning cysteine to phenylalanine, the CDR3 consists of 15 amino acids. Only the CDR3 DNA stays, 45 bases, in frame from base 1. The junction carries 8 bases between V and J, which are trimmed by 2 bases and 0 bases respectively. As to this clone: The target of this receptor is not known. The record has no base qualities; no much larger clone is one base away.

The rearranged segments are TRBV5-1 and TRBJ2-2, and possibly TRBD2, on 5 matching bases. Source material: peripheral blood. This clonotype originated in a human donor in a cohort sampled during active COVID-19. The CDR3 here reads CASSFSAANTGELFF. The sequence in DNA is TGCGCCAGCAGCTTTTCAGCGGCGAACACCGGGGAGCTGTTTTTT. Joined to the reference TRBV5-1 and TRBJ2-2 proteins, this CDR3 gives the full variable domain: KAGVTQTPRYLIKTRGQQVTLSCSPISGHRSVSWYQQTPGQGLQFLFEYFSETQRNKGNFPGRFSGRQFSNSRSEMNVSTLELGDSALYLCASSFSAANTGELFFGEGSRLTVL.